A single sample is the source of the 20 T cell receptor beta chains below, sequenced in a study of T cell responses to AZD1222 COVID-19 vaccine. Produced via immunoSEQ multiplex PCR; TCRdb's table is partial and in-frame only. The profile shows tens of thousands of clones, approximately 90% of them singletons. The sequencing here drew on peripheral blood, taken 28 days after the second AZD1222 dose. Every receptor here comes from an adult who received the AZD1222 COVID-19 vaccine.

The chain combines TRBV28 with TRBJ2-6, with D maybe TRBD2 (5 bases). CDR1 and CDR2 from the germline V gene are MDHEN and SYDVKM. Trimming pared 4 bases from V and 8 bases from J, leaving 21 bases between. This CDR3 contains 17 residues. The CDR3 region has the DNA TGTGCCAGCAGTTACGGGCGAGGGCCGTCCATGACCAACGTCCTGACTTTC. Encoded protein: CASSYGRGPSMTNVLTF. Full variable domain (remainder filled in from reference TRBV28 and TRBJ2-6): DVKVTQSSRYLVKRTGEKVFLECVQDMDHENMFWYRQDPGLGLRLIYFSYDVKMKEKGDIPEGYSVSREKKERFSLILESASTNQTSMYLCASSYGRGPSMTNVLTFGAGSRLTVL.

This clone showed up just once. V gene TRBV7-9 combines with J gene TRBJ1-1; 7 bases are shared with TRBD1. Unmatched junction bases numbered 3, after V lost 1 base and J lost 10 bases. Germline V lookup: CDR1 SEHNR, CDR2 FQNEAQ (reference sequence). The CDR3 totals 12 residues. The CDR3: CASSLGTGRAFF. CDR3 DNA sequence: TGTGCCAGCAGCTTAGGGACAGGAAGAGCTTTCTTT.

This rearrangement joins TRBV9 to TRBJ2-1; 10 bases map to TRBD2. Germline V CDR1 and CDR2: SGDLS, YYNGEE. Trimming at V came to 1 base and at J to 4 bases, leaving 5 bases not matched to a gene. The CDR3 has 16 residues. CDR3 loop: CASSVSLAGAYNEQFF. In DNA form, the CDR3 reads TGTGCCAGCAGCGTATCCCTAGCGGGGGCTTACAATGAGCAGTTCTTC.

This clone has a single count. The chain links TRBV6-6 to TRBJ1-6; D call uncertain. V was pared by 2 bases and J by 7 bases, with 15 bases between. The germline gives CDR1 MNHNY, CDR2 SVGAGI (reference sequence). The CDR3 is 16 amino acids. This chain's CDR3 is CASSYALGVENSPLHF. CDR3 in DNA: TGTGCCAGCAGTTACGCCCTCGGGGTGGAAAATTCACCCCTCCACTTT.

The chain is built from TRBV3-1 (or the pseudogene TRBV3-2) and TRBJ2-3, with D perhaps matching TRBD2 (6 bases). Germline CDR1 reads LGHDT; CDR2 reads YNNKEL (reference sequence). The CDR3 consists of 16 residues. With 1 base removed from V and 0 bases from J, the gap between germline ends came to 11 bases. This CDR3 reads CASSQAGGGSTDTQYF. The CDR3 coding sequence is TGTGCCAGCAGCCAAGCCGGGGGTGGGAGCACAGATACGCAGTATTTT.

The V call is TRBV25-1, the J call TRBJ1-4; TRBD1 is a possible D gene (5 bases). V was shortened by 6 bases and J by 5 bases, with 13 bases between the two germline ends. The CDR3 consists of 14 residues. Germline assignment: CDR1 MGHDK and CDR2 SYGVNS. The CDR3 here is CASSGTEGNEKLFF. In DNA, the CDR3 is TGTGCCAGCAGCGGGACGGAAGGGAATGAAAAACTGTTTTTT.

The chain joins TRBV28 to TRBJ1-5, with D possibly TRBD1 on 6 matching bases. CDR1 is MDHEN, CDR2 SYDVKM, per germline. This CDR3 region has 16 residues. The germline V and J ends were trimmed by 6 bases and 3 bases, with 18 bases remaining between them. The CDR3 sequence: CASRWGQGPNNQPQHF. The CDR3 nucleotides read TGTGCCAGCAGATGGGGCCAGGGGCCTAACAATCAGCCCCAGCATTTT.

V is TRBV18 and J is TRBJ1-1, with TRBD1 matching 7 bases. The CDR3 totals 14 residues. Germline V lookup: CDR1 KGHSH, CDR2 LQKENI. With 6 bases clipped from V and 1 base from J, the junction kept 5 bases outside the gene matches. The CDR3 is CASSRQGTNTEAFF. The CDR3 nucleotides read TGTGCCAGCTCCCGACAGGGAACGAACACTGAAGCTTTCTTT.

The chain combines TRBV6-4 with TRBJ1-1, with TRBD1 as a possible D gene (5 bases). V lost 9 bases and J lost 7, with 27 bases in between. Looked up from germline, CDR1 is MRHNA and CDR2 is SNTAGT. The CDR3 extends over 16 amino acids. The CDR3, as DNA: TGTGCCAGAAAAGGGGCCCCGTCCCTTCTGGGGCTTGAAGCTTTCTTT. Translation: CARKGAPSLLGLEAFF.

The rearrangement joins TRBV2 to TRBJ1-2, with D possibly matching TRBD1 (5 bases). Germline V gene data show CDR1 as SNHLY and CDR2 as FYNNEI. This CDR3 contains 11 residues. Between the trimmed V and J ends, which lost 8 bases and 6 bases, there was a span of 10 bases. CDR3 nucleotide sequence: TGTGCCAGCCGGGGCAGCAATGGCTACACCTTC. Amino acid sequence: CASRGSNGYTF.

A single count supports this clone. V gene TRBV7-2 combines with J gene TRBJ1-1; 9 bases line up with TRBD1. This CDR3 has 15 residues. Germline assignment: CDR1 SGHTA and CDR2 FQGNSA. The trim removed 3 bases at V and 4 bases at J, leaving 6 bases unmatched. CDR3 in amino acids: CASSFTGGLPTEAFF. CDR3 nucleotide sequence: TGTGCCAGCAGCTTCACAGGGGGCCTACCCACTGAAGCTTTCTTT.

The V and J genes are TRBV7-2 and TRBJ1-1; D may be TRBD1 (5 bases). Germline CDR1 is SGHTA and CDR2 is FQGNSA. Trimming left V 4 bases short and J 5 bases short, with 11 bases between. The CDR3 spans 13 residues. CDR3 in amino acids: CASSSAGVTEAFF. The CDR3 DNA reads as TGTGCCAGCAGCTCGGCGGGGGTTACTGAAGCTTTCTTT.

This clone was counted a single time. This chain links TRBV6-5 with TRBJ2-1, with TRBD2 identical over 8 bases. The CDR3 extends over 13 amino acids. Germline CDR1 and CDR2: MNHEY and SVGAGI. J gave up 4 bases and V 8 bases, and 4 bases lay outside the gene matches. In DNA form, the CDR3 reads TGTGCCAGCCATCGCGGGGGGTACAATGAGCAGTTCTTC. Protein: CASHRGGYNEQFF.

The chain uses TRBV6-2 or TRBV6-3 and TRBJ2-5; D is possibly TRBD2 (5 bases). Per the germline V gene, CDR1 is MNHEY and CDR2 is SVGEGT. V shed 5 bases and J shed 5 bases, with 21 bases lying between them. This CDR3 is built from 16 residues. CDR3 bases: TGTGCCAGCAGTCTTGCTGGCGGACTTTTGGCGGAGACCCAGTACTTC. Protein: CASSLAGGLLAETQYF.

The chain uses TRBV9 and TRBJ1-1; 8 bases match TRBD1. The CDR3 runs 14 residues. The V segment lost 1 base and the J segment 5 bases; nucleotides outside the gene matches: 4. CDR1 SGDLS and CDR2 YYNGEE come from the germline V gene. The DNA for the CDR3 is TGTGCCAGCAGCGTAACAGGGGGGGCGACTGAAGCTTTCTTT. Residues: CASSVTGGATEAFF.

The chain recombines TRBV5-4 with TRBJ2-7; 10 nucleotides agree with TRBD1. Per the germline V gene, CDR1 is SGHNT and CDR2 is YYREEE (reference sequence). V trimming: 2 bases; J trimming: 3 bases; junction bases outside the gene matches: 11. The CDR3 has 17 residues. Here the CDR3 DNA reads TGTGCCAGCAGCTTACTTAACCGGGACAGGGGAGGCTACGAGCAGTACTTC. Its protein product is CASSLLNRDRGGYEQYF.

The gene calls are TRBV6-5 and TRBJ1-5; D might be TRBD1 (5 bases). The CDR3 totals 13 residues. Trimming removed 6 bases at V and 13 bases at J, with 19 bases between. Germline V lookup: CDR1 MNHEY, CDR2 SVGAGI. CDR3 loop: CASRSIGTGSQHF. CDR3 nucleotide sequence: TGTGCCAGCAGGTCGATCGGAACAGGTTCACAGCATTTT.

This chain connects TRBV15 to TRBJ2-1, with 9 nucleotides matching TRBD1. Germline CDR1 reads LNHNV; CDR2 reads YYDKDF (reference sequence). V was pared by 2 bases and J by 6 bases, with 11 bases of the junction left unmatched. The CDR3 extends over 17 amino acids. CDR3 sequence (DNA): TGTGCCACCAGCAGATGGTTATCCGGGACAGGGAGCAATGAGCAGTTCTTC. Its translation: CATSRWLSGTGSNEQFF.

The CDR3 sequence: CASSLEYGQLNQPQHF. CDR3 sequence (DNA): TGTGCCAGCAGCTTAGAGTACGGACAGCTAAATCAGCCCCAGCATTTT. V gene TRBV7-2 combines with J gene TRBJ1-5; D perhaps matches TRBD1 (6 bases). Trimming took 1 base from V and 4 from J, leaving 14 bases between them. The germline gives CDR1 SGHTA, CDR2 FQGNSA. The CDR3 spans 16 residues.

Worth noting for this clone: Other DNA sequences in the same sample also yield this CDR3. V and J are TRBV19 and TRBJ2-7, with 10 nucleotides matching TRBD1. The junction had 1 base not matched to a gene; V was cut back by 3 bases and J by 2 bases. The CDR3 loop spans 14 amino acids. Germline assignment: CDR1 LNHDA and CDR2 SQIVND (reference sequence). The CDR3 DNA reads as TGTGCCAGTAGTATCGACAGGGGGCCCTACGAGCAGTACTTC. Amino acid sequence: CASSIDRGPYEQYF.